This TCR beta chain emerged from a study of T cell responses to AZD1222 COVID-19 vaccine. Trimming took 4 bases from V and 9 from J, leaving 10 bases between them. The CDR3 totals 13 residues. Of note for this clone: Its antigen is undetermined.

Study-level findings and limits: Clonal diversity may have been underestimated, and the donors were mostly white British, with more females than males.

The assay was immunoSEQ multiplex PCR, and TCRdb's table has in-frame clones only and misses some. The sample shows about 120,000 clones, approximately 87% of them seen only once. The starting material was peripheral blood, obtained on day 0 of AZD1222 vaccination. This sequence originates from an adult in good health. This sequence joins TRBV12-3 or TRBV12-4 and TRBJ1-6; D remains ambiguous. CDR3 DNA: TGTGCCAGCAGTTCCGATTGGGGTTCACCCCTCCACTTT. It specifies CASSSDWGSPLHF.